This T cell receptor (beta chain) was found in a study of T cells after posttransplantation cyclophosphamide. Using immunoSEQ multiplex PCR, the repertoire was profiled, and TCRdb retains in-frame clones only, with some absent. This sample carries tens of thousands of clones, none of them present only once. Regarding the study as a whole: Blood and skin or GI T cell repertoires showed limited TRB overlap. Donor-recipient repertoire similarity was low at 1-2 months, rising over year one.

The table lists this clone with many counts. Antigen unknown. The CDR3 runs to 13 residues. V shed 10 bases and J 5 bases; nucleotides not matched to a gene: 8. Germline-derived CDR1 and CDR2 are SEHNR and FQNEAQ (reference sequence). The source of this sequence is a man in his forties in good health, CMV-negative, and a related stem cell transplant donor. The sample was PBMCs. V and J are TRBV7-9 and TRBJ1-2; TRBD1 agrees at 9 bases. CDR3: CATLGTGRYGYTF. The CDR3 nucleotides read TGTGCCACCTTAGGGACAGGGAGGTATGGCTACACCTTC.